This T cell receptor (beta chain) was captured by sequencing in a study of breast tumors, draining lymph nodes, adjacent tissues. Whole-study findings and limits: Compared with lymph nodes, tumors were less diverse; compared with nontumor tissue, more.

Via MiXCR, TCRdb re-called the multiplex PCR reads, giving one row per CDR3 protein. This sample has approximately 100,000 distinct CDR3 sequences, with less than 25% found just once. Breast cancer patients provided tissue from their axillary draining lymph nodes. This clonotype was seen repeatedly, ten times or more. Antigen: not known. Germline V gives CDR1 SGHKS, CDR2 YYEKEE (reference sequence). The CDR3 has 14 residues. V trimming: 2 bases; J trimming: 7 bases; junction bases outside the gene matches: 4. This sequence originates from a female donor with breast cancer. Some clones in this sample may be carry-over from other donors' samples. The sample taken for sequencing was axillary lymph node tissue. The chain carries TRBV5-5 and TRBJ2-5, with TRBD1 identical over 11 bases. The CDR3 is CASSLRTGGATQYF. DNA for the CDR3: TGTGCCAGCAGCTTACGGACAGGGGGCGCGACCCAGTACTTC.